These 11 T cell receptor beta chains were all obtained from the same sample, sequenced in a study of blood T cells in healthy people across ages. A second PCR of about 7 to 12 cycles used a sample-barcoded 5' primer and a J-beta primer mix. MiXCR, applied by TCRdb to the 5' RACE reads, yields one record per CDR3 protein. The sample lists roughly 1,700,000 distinct CDR3 sequences, 28% occurring once. The material sequenced was blood. These receptors came from a woman aged 25-40 years in good health.

This clonotype has more than one count but fewer than ten. This chain connects TRBV20-1 to TRBJ1-5; the match to TRBD1 covers 7 bases. V was pared by 6 bases and J by 0 bases, with 8 bases of the junction left unmatched. The germline V gene has CDR1 DFQATT and CDR2 SNEGSKA (reference sequence). There are 15 residues in the CDR3. The CDR3 DNA reads TGCAGTGCCTTAGACAGGGCCTATAGCAATCAGCCCCAGCATTTT. Amino acids: CSALDRAYSNQPQHF.

Remarks on this clonotype: One base away lies a much larger clone, so this may be a sequencing read error. This chain links TRBV15 with TRBJ2-4; 7 bases agree with TRBD1. Germline-derived CDR1 and CDR2 are LNHNV and YYDKDF (reference sequence). This CDR3 is 13 amino acids long. The CDR3 nucleotides read TGTGCCTCCAGCAGAGGGACAGAAAACATTCAGTACTTC. Residues: CASSRGTENIQYF.

This clonotype was found once. The chain carries TRBV27 and TRBJ2-7, with a weak D call TRBD2 (5 bases). Trimming took off 8 bases at V and 7 bases at J, with 18 bases between the two ends. The germline gives CDR1 MNHEY, CDR2 SMNVEV (reference sequence). This CDR3 region has 13 residues. This CDR3 is CASGLNFGNEQYF. The CDR3 DNA follows: TGTGCCAGCGGCCTGAATTTCGGGAATGAGCAGTACTTC.

This clonotype was found a few times. The CDR3 here is CASSQDPGTTNEKLFF. For the CDR3, the DNA is TGCGCCAGCAGCCAAGATCCAGGCACAACTAATGAAAAACTGTTTTTT. The chain joins TRBV4-1 to TRBJ1-4; no definite D call. The V gene lost 0 bases and the J gene lost 0 bases, with 8 bases spanning the gap. CDR3 length: 16 residues. Germline V gene data show CDR1 as MGHRA and CDR2 as YSYEKL.

This clonotype was detected a few times. V and J are TRBV6-2 or TRBV6-3 and TRBJ2-1; 9 positions match TRBD2. Germline CDR1 is MNHEY and CDR2 is SVGEGT. The CDR3 totals 14 residues. Trimming cost V 8 bases and J 7 bases; bases outside gene matches: 9. The CDR3 DNA follows: TGTGCCAGCGGACTAGCGCAAAAAATTAATGAGCAGTTCTTC. It specifies CASGLAQKINEQFF.

The J gene is TRBJ1-5, the V gene TRBV10-3, with D perhaps matching TRBD1 (5 bases). Germline CDR1 is ENHRY and CDR2 is SYGVKD. With 0 bases removed from V and 2 bases from J, the gap between germline ends came to 23 bases. There are 20 residues in the CDR3. The CDR3 DNA sequence: TGTGCCATCAGTGAGTCGACGGTGACAGACCGGACCCTTGGCAATCAGCCCCAGCATTTT. It yields the protein CAISESTVTDRTLGNQPQHF.

This clonotype occurred a few times. The chain is built from TRBV28 and TRBJ1-5; D perhaps matches TRBD1 (6 bases). The CDR3 loop spans 14 amino acids. Germline V lookup: CDR1 MDHEN, CDR2 SYDVKM. V was clipped by 8 bases and J by 3 bases, with 14 bases between them. CDR3 sequence: CASLTPGDNQPQHF. CDR3 coding DNA: TGTGCCAGCCTCACCCCAGGGGACAATCAGCCCCAGCATTTT.

On this clonotype itself: With a much larger clone just one base away, this may be a read error. This chain joins TRBV29-1 and TRBJ1-2; TRBD1 is a possible D gene (6 bases). There are 15 residues in the CDR3. Germline V gene data show CDR1 as SQVTM and CDR2 as ANQGSEA. CDR3 sequence: CSVEVESGVGYGHTF. The CDR3 nucleotides are TGCAGCGTTGAAGTTGAGTCAGGGGTAGGATATGGCCACACCTTC.

The V gene is TRBV9, the J gene TRBJ1-1, with 11 nucleotides matching TRBD1. The CDR3 has 18 residues. Trimming cost V 4 bases and J 4 bases; bases outside gene matches: 15. The germline gives CDR1 SGDLS, CDR2 YYNGEE. The CDR3 protein is CASSPTLDRGRFGTEAFF. CDR3 in DNA: TGTGCCAGCAGCCCGACGTTGGACAGGGGGCGATTTGGCACTGAAGCTTTCTTT.

This clonotype was counted many times. The rearrangement links TRBV12-3 or TRBV12-4 to TRBJ2-6; no firm D call. V lost 7 bases, J lost 2 bases, and 12 bases lay in between. This CDR3 comprises 15 residues. The CDR3 protein is CASTPRGTGANVLTF. CDR3 nucleotides: TGTGCCAGCACCCCCCGCGGAACTGGGGCCAACGTCCTGACTTTC.

CDR3 nucleotide sequence: TGTGCCAGCAGTGCCCGGGACAGGCATGACTATGGCTACACCTTC. This codes for CASSARDRHDYGYTF. This rearrangement joins TRBV6-1 to TRBJ1-2; 8 nucleotides match TRBD1. Germline V CDR1 and CDR2: MNHNS, SASEGT. Trimming removed 4 bases from V and 3 bases from J; junction bases left unmatched: 7. The length of the CDR3 is 15 residues.